These 27 T cell receptor beta chains were sequenced from one sample in a study of cytomegalovirus exposure and HLA in healthy donors. 60 Vbeta and 13 Jbeta primers were used in PCR. The repertoire was sequenced with immunoSEQ multiplex PCR; TCRdb's copy has only in-frame clones and lacks some. The table shows some 170,000 clones, with over 80% occurring only once. The specimen sequenced was PBMCs. The receptors derive from a man aged 45-65 years in good health and CMV-seropositive.

The CDR3 nucleotides read TGTGCCAGCAGTTTGGCGGACCAAGAGACCCAGTACTTC. It encodes CASSLADQETQYF. The chain is built from TRBV27 and TRBJ2-5; D is undetermined. V was pared by 3 bases and J by 0 bases, with 5 bases between. The CDR3 totals 13 residues. The germline CDR1 and CDR2 sequences are MNHEY and SMNVEV (reference sequence).

The chain combines TRBV28 with TRBJ2-7; D unresolved. Germline CDR1 reads MDHEN; CDR2 reads SYDVKM. V was cut by 6 bases and J by 0 bases, with 12 bases left in between. The CDR3 contains 14 residues. CDR3 in DNA: TGTGCCAGCAGGAGCGTGCCTTCCTCCTACGAGCAGTACTTC. Translating it yields CASRSVPSSYEQYF.

The chain recombines TRBV6-1 with TRBJ2-7; the match to TRBD2 covers 7 bases. The CDR3 extends over 14 amino acids. With 2 bases clipped from V and 7 bases from J, the junction kept 8 bases outside the gene matches. Germline CDR1 MNHNS, CDR2 SASEGT. This chain's CDR3 is CASSELAEAGEQYF. DNA of the CDR3: TGTGCCAGCAGTGAACTAGCGGAGGCGGGAGAGCAGTACTTC.

The rearrangement joins TRBV7-3 to TRBJ2-7; 8 positions match TRBD2. Germline V CDR1 and CDR2: SGHTA, FQGTGA. The CDR3 extends over 17 amino acids. J was trimmed by 1 base and V by 5 bases; bases with no gene match: 13. DNA for the CDR3: TGTGCCAGCAGCCCCTACGGACTAGCAGAAGTTTCCTACGAGCAGTACTTC. Amino acid sequence: CASSPYGLAEVSYEQYF.

This rearrangement joins TRBV11-2 to TRBJ1-4, with 8 bases lining up with TRBD1. The germline gives CDR1 SGHAT, CDR2 FQNNGV. The junction had 6 bases not matched to a gene; V was cut back by 6 bases and J by 3 bases. This CDR3 is built from 15 residues. The CDR3 reads CASSPQGAANEKLFF. Here the CDR3 DNA reads TGTGCCAGCAGTCCTCAGGGGGCGGCTAATGAAAAACTGTTTTTT.

The V call is TRBV5-6, the J call TRBJ2-7; 7 bases fit TRBD2. The V gene's germline CDR1 is SGHDT and CDR2 YYEEEE. This CDR3 is 13 amino acids long. V lost 4 bases and J lost 3; bases outside the gene matches: 4. This chain's CDR3 is CASSRQRGYEQYF. The CDR3 DNA follows: TGTGCCAGCAGCCGACAGCGGGGCTACGAGCAGTACTTC.

Details on this clone: Mismatch with germline at one junction end may stem from a read error. The V gene is TRBV7-9, the J gene TRBJ2-1; TRBD2 agrees at 10 bases. CDR3 length equals 15 residues. Germline V CDR1 and CDR2: SEHNR, FQNEAQ (reference sequence). The CDR3 sequence is CSSSFGTSAINEQFF. The DNA for the CDR3 is TGTTCCAGCAGCTTCGGGACTAGCGCGATCAATGAGCAGTTCTTC.

The chain is built from TRBV9 and TRBJ2-1, with D possibly being TRBD1 (6 bases). This CDR3 has 16 amino acids. Trimming removed 0 bases from V and 8 bases from J, with 18 bases in between. The germline V gene has CDR1 SGDLS and CDR2 YYNGEE. CDR3 DNA sequence: TGTGCCAGCAGCGTAGCTTGGGTTGGAGAGGGGGATGAGCAGTTCTTC. As protein: CASSVAWVGEGDEQFF.

This rearrangement joins TRBV10-2 to TRBJ2-1; the D is unclear. Trimming removed 7 bases at V and 4 bases at J, with 14 bases between. Germline CDR1 reads WSHSY; CDR2 reads SAAADI. The CDR3 is 14 residues long. The CDR3, as DNA: TGCGCCAGCACCACGGCGGCTACTTACAATGAGCAGTTCTTC. Its protein is CASTTAATYNEQFF.

The chain couples TRBV7-2 to TRBJ2-7; 9 bases map to TRBD1. The J segment lost 2 bases and the V segment lost 6 bases, leaving 5 bases of the junction unmatched. Germline CDR1 SGHTA, CDR2 FQGNSA. This CDR3 contains 14 residues. The CDR3 is CASRGQGGTYEQYF. The CDR3 DNA sequence: TGTGCCAGCAGGGGACAGGGAGGCACCTACGAGCAGTACTTC.

This chain links TRBV6-5 with TRBJ2-5; 9 bases match TRBD2. The V and J ends lost 2 bases and 3 bases, in that order; junction bases with no gene match: 4. The CDR3 is 15 amino acids. CDR1 is MNHEY and CDR2 is SVGAGI in the germline V gene. In DNA, the CDR3 is TGTGCCAGCAGTTACGGCGGGGGGGACAAAGAGACCCAGTACTTC. Protein: CASSYGGGDKETQYF.

V usage is TRBV6-5 and J usage is TRBJ1-5, with a tentative D call TRBD1 (6 bases). The germline CDR1 and CDR2 sequences are MNHEY and SVGAGI. The V end lost 5 bases, the J end lost 3 bases, and 11 bases lay between the germline ends. This CDR3 contains 14 residues. The CDR3 nucleotides read TGTGCCAGCAGTAGGGGGTCAGACAATCAGCCCCAGCATTTT. Amino acids: CASSRGSDNQPQHF.

The V and J genes are TRBV27 and TRBJ2-2; 7 bases are a match to TRBD1. V was pared by 6 bases and J by 7 bases, with 14 bases of the junction left unmatched. The CDR3 loop spans 16 amino acids. The germline V gene has CDR1 MNHEY and CDR2 SMNVEV (reference sequence). CDR3 region: CASRSISTGSHGELFF. CDR3 DNA: TGTGCCAGCAGGTCAATTTCGACAGGGTCTCACGGGGAGCTGTTTTTT.

The genes are TRBV10-3 and TRBJ2-2; TRBD2 matches at 7 bases. The CDR3 is 12 residues long. Germline V gives CDR1 ENHRY, CDR2 SYGVKD. Losses at the gene ends were 9 bases for V and 5 bases for J; bases not matched to a gene: 3. The CDR3 loop is CAMGGVTGELFF. CDR3 DNA: TGTGCCATGGGGGGGGTGACCGGGGAGCTGTTTTTT.

This chain links TRBV9 with TRBJ2-5; 7 nucleotides agree with TRBD2. The CDR3 has 13 residues. The junction had 4 bases not matched to a gene; V was cut back by 3 bases and J by 5 bases. CDR1 and CDR2 (germline): SGDLS, YYNGEE. The CDR3 DNA reads as TGTGCCAGCAGCGCCGCCGGGGGGGAGACCCAGTACTTC. This encodes CASSAAGGETQYF.

The V and J genes are TRBV5-4 and TRBJ2-5; no clear D gene. The CDR3 loop spans 14 amino acids. The germline V and J ends were trimmed by 0 bases and 1 base, with 7 bases remaining between them. CDR1 and CDR2 from the germline V gene are SGHNT and YYREEE (reference sequence). CDR3 DNA: TGTGCCAGCAGCTTGGTAGGAGTCCAAGAGACCCAGTACTTC. It yields the protein CASSLVGVQETQYF.

The V gene is TRBV5-1, the J gene TRBJ2-7; tentatively, D is TRBD1 (6 bases). The CDR3 sequence is 14 residues long. Between the trimmed V and J ends, which lost 1 base and 1 base, there was a span of 9 bases. The V gene's germline CDR1 is SGHRS and CDR2 YFSETQ. This chain's CDR3 is CASSLLDRSYEQYF. CDR3 DNA sequence: TGCGCCAGCAGCTTGTTGGACAGATCCTACGAGCAGTACTTC.

The CDR3 sequence: CGSLGTGPFGYGYTF. In DNA, the CDR3 is TGCGGGTCCCTTGGAACAGGGCCCTTTGGGTATGGCTACACCTTC. The gene calls are TRBV29-1 and TRBJ1-2, with D perhaps TRBD1 (6 bases). Germline lookup yields CDR1 SQVTM and CDR2 ANQGSEA. The CDR3 has 15 residues.

This clone was found once. Other DNA sequences from this sample encode an identical CDR3 as well. V is TRBV9 and J is TRBJ2-5; perhaps TRBD1 as D (5 bases). V lost 0 bases and J lost 4, with 16 bases in between. The CDR3 is 16 amino acids. Germline V gives CDR1 SGDLS, CDR2 YYNGEE. In DNA, the CDR3 is TGTGCCAGCAGCGTAGGTGCCAGGGAAGAAGGAGAGACCCAGTACTTC. This sequence encodes CASSVGAREEGETQYF. The variable domain in full, with the rest retrieved from reference TRBV9 and TRBJ2-5, is DSGVTQTPKHLITATGQRVTLRCSPRSGDLSVYWYQQSLDQGLQFLIQYYNGEERAKGNILERFSAQQFPDLHSELNLSSLELGDSALYFCASSVGAREEGETQYFGPGTRLLVL.

This chain joins TRBV5-8 and TRBJ2-1; D call uncertain. V was trimmed by 0 bases and J by 4 bases, leaving 5 bases between them. Germline CDR1 is SGHTS and CDR2 is YDEGEE. The CDR3 loop spans 13 amino acids. CDR3 loop: CASSLASYNEQFF. CDR3 DNA: TGTGCCAGCAGCTTGGCCTCTTACAATGAGCAGTTCTTC.

The chain links TRBV2 to TRBJ2-3; D is perhaps TRBD1 (6 bases). V lost 3 bases, J lost 1 base, and 11 bases lay in between. The CDR3 is made up of 15 amino acids. CDR1 is SNHLY and CDR2 is FYNNEI in the germline V gene. The CDR3 reads CASSDVGAGTDTQYF. CDR3 nucleotides: TGTGCCAGCAGTGATGTGGGGGCCGGCACAGATACGCAGTATTTT.

CDR3 in amino acids: CASSSTYNEQFF. The DNA for the CDR3 is TGTGCCAGCAGCTCCACTTACAATGAGCAGTTCTTC. This sequence joins TRBV11-2 and TRBJ2-1; D is undetermined. The V end lost 4 bases, the J end lost 4 bases, and 5 bases lay between the germline ends. CDR3 length: 12 amino acids. Germline V gene lookup returns CDR1 SGHAT and CDR2 FQNNGV.

This rearrangement joins TRBV5-6 to TRBJ1-1; TRBD1 is a possible D gene (6 bases). The germline V gene encodes CDR1 SGHDT and CDR2 YYEEEE. The CDR3 contains 13 residues. The V and J ends lost 2 bases and 6 bases respectively, with 11 bases between them. CDR3 residues: CASSLNRVPEAFF. CDR3 coding DNA: TGTGCCAGCAGCTTAAACAGGGTCCCTGAAGCTTTCTTT.

In this sample, this clone turned up a few times. The chain has TRBV25-1 and TRBJ2-5; possible D gene TRBD1, 6 bases. The germline V gene has CDR1 MGHDK and CDR2 SYGVNS. The V and J ends lost 4 bases and 1 base respectively, with 7 bases between them. The CDR3 is made up of 13 amino acids. Here the CDR3 DNA reads TGTGCCAGCAGTGGGACAGCCCAAGAGACCCAGTACTTC. This sequence encodes CASSGTAQETQYF.

This clone was picked up one time. The CDR3 DNA reads TGCGCCAGCAGCCGGGACAGGCAAGAGACCCAGTACTTC. Its translation is CASSRDRQETQYF. This sequence joins TRBV5-1 and TRBJ2-5; 8 nucleotides align to TRBD1. V gave up 4 bases and J gave up 2 bases; unmatched junction bases: 1. Germline V gene lookup returns CDR1 SGHRS and CDR2 YFSETQ. This CDR3 region has 13 residues. Using reference TRBV5-1 and TRBJ2-5 for the parts outside the CDR3, the full variable domain is KAGVTQTPRYLIKTRGQQVTLSCSPISGHRSVSWYQQTPGQGLQFLFEYFSETQRNKGNFPGRFSGRQFSNSRSEMNVSTLELGDSALYLCASSRDRQETQYFGPGTRLLVL.

This clone was seen only once. V gene TRBV13 combines with J gene TRBJ2-7, with 7 bases identical to TRBD2. The CDR3 is 14 amino acids. Germline trimming cut 3 bases from V and 6 bases from J; bases unmatched to any gene: 8. Germline V CDR1 and CDR2: PRHDT, FYEKMQ (reference sequence). The CDR3 bases are TGTGCCAGCAGCTTTAACCAGCGGGGCTCCGAGCAGTACTTC. The encoded protein is CASSFNQRGSEQYF.

This clone was seen more than once but under ten times. V is TRBV15 and J is TRBJ2-7, with D unresolved. CDR3 length: 14 residues. V was trimmed by 0 bases and J by 0 bases, leaving 6 bases between them. The V gene's germline CDR1 is LNHNV and CDR2 YYDKDF (reference sequence). The DNA for the CDR3 is TGTGCCACCAGCAGAGATCCCAGCTCCTACGAGCAGTACTTC. This codes for CATSRDPSSYEQYF.